The TCR beta chain under discussion was sequenced for a study of lung T cells in sarcoidosis with Löfgren's syndrome. Looking at the study overall: Repertoire analyses centered on Löfgren's syndrome patients.

Study-level results: Shared TRAV12-1 and TRBV2 CDR3 motifs across Löfgren's syndrome patients reportedly suggested public CD4+ TCRs.

This clonotype was recorded many times. Its target is not known. Each CDR3 protein gets one entry after TCRdb re-called the reads with MiXCR. The sample lists fewer than 80,000 distinct CDR3 sequences, 21% occurring once. Germline trimming cut 2 bases from V and 3 bases from J; bases unmatched to any gene: 6. Looked up from germline, CDR1 is LGHNA and CDR2 is YNFKEQ. The CDR3 spans 16 residues. This TCR derives from a human donor with sarcoidosis (Löfgren's syndrome or another form), or a control subject (not recorded which). Material: CD4+ T cells from PBMCs. This rearrangement joins TRBV4-2 to TRBJ2-3; 9 nucleotides agree with TRBD1. CDR3 sequence reads: CASSQLGTGITDTQYF. In nucleotides, the CDR3 is TGTGCCAGCAGCCAACTCGGGACAGGGATAACAGATACGCAGTATTTT.